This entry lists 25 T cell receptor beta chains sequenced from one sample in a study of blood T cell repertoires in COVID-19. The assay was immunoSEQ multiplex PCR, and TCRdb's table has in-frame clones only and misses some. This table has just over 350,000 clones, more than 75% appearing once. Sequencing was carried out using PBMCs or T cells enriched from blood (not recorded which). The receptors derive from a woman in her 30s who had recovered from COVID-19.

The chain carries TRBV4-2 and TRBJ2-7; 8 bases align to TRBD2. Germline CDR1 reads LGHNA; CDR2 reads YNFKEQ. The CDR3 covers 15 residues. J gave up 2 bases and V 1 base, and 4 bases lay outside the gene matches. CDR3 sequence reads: CASSQGLASAYEQYF. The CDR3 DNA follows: TGTGCCAGCAGCCAAGGACTAGCGTCTGCCTACGAGCAGTACTTC.

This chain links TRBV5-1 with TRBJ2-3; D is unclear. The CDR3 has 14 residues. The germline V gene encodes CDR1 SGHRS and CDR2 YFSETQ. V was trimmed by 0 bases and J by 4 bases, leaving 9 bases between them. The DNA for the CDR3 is TGCGCCAGCAGCTTGGATCAGGCCGCAGATACGCAGTATTTT. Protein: CASSLDQAADTQYF.

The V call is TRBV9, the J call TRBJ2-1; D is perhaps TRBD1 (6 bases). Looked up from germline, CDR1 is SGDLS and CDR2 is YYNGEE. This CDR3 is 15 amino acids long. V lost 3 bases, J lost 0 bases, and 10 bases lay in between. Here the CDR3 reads CASSARDTSYNEQFF. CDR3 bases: TGTGCCAGCAGCGCTAGGGACACCTCCTACAATGAGCAGTTCTTC.

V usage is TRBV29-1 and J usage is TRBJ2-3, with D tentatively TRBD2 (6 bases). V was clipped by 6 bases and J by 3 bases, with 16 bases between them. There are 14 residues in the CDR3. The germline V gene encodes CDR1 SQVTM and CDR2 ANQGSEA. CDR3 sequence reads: CSVPGPGGTDTQYF. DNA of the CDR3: TGCAGCGTACCCGGCCCAGGAGGGACAGATACGCAGTATTTT.

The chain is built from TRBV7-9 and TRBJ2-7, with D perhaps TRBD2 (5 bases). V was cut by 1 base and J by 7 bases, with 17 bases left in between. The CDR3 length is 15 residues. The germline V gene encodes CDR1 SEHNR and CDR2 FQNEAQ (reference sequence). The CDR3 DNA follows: TGTGCCAGCAGCTTAGACGGAGGTTTATTGTGGGAGCAGTACTTC. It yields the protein CASSLDGGLLWEQYF.

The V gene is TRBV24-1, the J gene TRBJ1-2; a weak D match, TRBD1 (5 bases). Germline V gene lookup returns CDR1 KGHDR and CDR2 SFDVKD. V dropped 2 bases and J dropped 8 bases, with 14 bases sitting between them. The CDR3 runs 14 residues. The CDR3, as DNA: TGTGCCACCAGTGATTCCAACTGGGGGGACGGCTACACCTTC. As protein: CATSDSNWGDGYTF.

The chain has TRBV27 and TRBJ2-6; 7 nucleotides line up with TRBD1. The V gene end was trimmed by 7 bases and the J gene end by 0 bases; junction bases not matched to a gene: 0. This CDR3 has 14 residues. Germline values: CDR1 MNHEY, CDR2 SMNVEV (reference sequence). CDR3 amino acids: CASTGGSGANVLTF. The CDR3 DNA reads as TGTGCCAGCACAGGGGGCTCTGGGGCCAACGTCCTGACTTTC.

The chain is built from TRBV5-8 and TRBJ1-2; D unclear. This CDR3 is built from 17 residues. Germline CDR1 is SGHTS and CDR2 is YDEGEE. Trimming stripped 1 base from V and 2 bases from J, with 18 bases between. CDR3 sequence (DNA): TGTGCCAGCAGCTTGAAAGGATGGAGTTCGACCAACTATGGCTACACCTTC. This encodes CASSLKGWSSTNYGYTF.

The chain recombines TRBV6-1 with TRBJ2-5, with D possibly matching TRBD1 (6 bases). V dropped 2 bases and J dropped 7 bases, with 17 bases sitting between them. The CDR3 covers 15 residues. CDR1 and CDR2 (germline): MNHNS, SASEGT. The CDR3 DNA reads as TGTGCCAGCAGTGAATCGGGACACCTAGTAGGGACCCAGTACTTC. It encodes CASSESGHLVGTQYF.

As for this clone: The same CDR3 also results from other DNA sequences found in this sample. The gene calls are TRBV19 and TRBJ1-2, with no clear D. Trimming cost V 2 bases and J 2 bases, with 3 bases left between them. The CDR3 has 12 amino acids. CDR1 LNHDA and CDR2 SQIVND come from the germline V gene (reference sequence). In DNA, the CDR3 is TGTGCCAGTAGTATACGGAACTATGGCTACACCTTC. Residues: CASSIRNYGYTF.

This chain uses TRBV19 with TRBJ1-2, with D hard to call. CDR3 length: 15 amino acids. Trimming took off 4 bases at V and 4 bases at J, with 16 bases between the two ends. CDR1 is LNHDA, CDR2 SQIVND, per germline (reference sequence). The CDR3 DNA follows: TGTGCCAGTAGTACCTCCCGGGAGGCTCTCTATGGCTACACCTTC. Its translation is CASSTSREALYGYTF.

The CDR3 loop reads CATSESGQGAVETQYF. In nucleotides, the CDR3 is TGTGCCACCAGTGAATCCGGGCAGGGGGCGGTGGAGACCCAGTACTTC. The chain has TRBV24-1 and TRBJ2-5; TRBD1 agrees at 8 bases. V was clipped by 4 bases and J by 5 bases; unmatched bases: 11. Germline values: CDR1 KGHDR, CDR2 SFDVKD. The CDR3 is 16 amino acids.

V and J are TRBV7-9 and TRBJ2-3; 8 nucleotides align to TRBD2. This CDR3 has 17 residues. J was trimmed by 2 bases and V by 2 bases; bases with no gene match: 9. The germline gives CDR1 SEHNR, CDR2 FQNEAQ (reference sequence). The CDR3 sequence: CASSLKFSGGLTDTQYF. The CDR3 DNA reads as TGTGCCAGCAGCTTAAAGTTCTCGGGGGGGCTCACAGATACGCAGTATTTT. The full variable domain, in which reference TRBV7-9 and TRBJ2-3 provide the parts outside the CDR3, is DTGVSQNPRHKITKRGQNVTFRCDPISEHNRLYWYRQTLGQGPEFLTYFQNEAQLEKSRLLSDRFSAERPKGSFSTLEIQRTEQGDSAMYLCASSLKFSGGLTDTQYFGPGTRLTVL.

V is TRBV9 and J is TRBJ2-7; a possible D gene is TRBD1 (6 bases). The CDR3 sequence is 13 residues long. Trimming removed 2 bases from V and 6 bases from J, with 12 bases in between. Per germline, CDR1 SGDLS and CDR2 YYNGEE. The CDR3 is CASSVSGVAEQYF. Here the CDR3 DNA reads TGTGCCAGCAGCGTGTCAGGGGTCGCCGAGCAGTACTTC. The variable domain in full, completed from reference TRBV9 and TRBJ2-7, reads DSGVTQTPKHLITATGQRVTLRCSPRSGDLSVYWYQQSLDQGLQFLIQYYNGEERAKGNILERFSAQQFPDLHSELNLSSLELGDSALYFCASSVSGVAEQYFGPGTRLTVT.

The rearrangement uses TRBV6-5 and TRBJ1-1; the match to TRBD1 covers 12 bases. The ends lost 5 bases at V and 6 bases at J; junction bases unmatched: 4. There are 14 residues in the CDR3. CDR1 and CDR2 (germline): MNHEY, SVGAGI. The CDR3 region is CASSPRDRGPEAFF. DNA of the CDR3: TGTGCCAGCAGTCCCCGGGACAGGGGGCCTGAAGCTTTCTTT.

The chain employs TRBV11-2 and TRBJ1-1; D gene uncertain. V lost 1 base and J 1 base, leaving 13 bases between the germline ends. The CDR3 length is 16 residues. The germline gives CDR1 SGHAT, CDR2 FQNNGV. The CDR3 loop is CASSLVGLEKNTEAFF. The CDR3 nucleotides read TGTGCCAGCAGCTTAGTCGGCTTGGAGAAGAACACTGAAGCTTTCTTT.

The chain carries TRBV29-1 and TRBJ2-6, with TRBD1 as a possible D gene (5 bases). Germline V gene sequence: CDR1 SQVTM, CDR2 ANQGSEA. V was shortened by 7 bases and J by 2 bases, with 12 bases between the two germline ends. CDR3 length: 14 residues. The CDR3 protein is CSALPGTGANVLTF. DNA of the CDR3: TGCAGCGCCCTCCCAGGGACTGGGGCCAACGTCCTGACTTTC. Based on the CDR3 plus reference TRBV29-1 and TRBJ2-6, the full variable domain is SAVISQKPSRDICQRGTSLTIQCQVDSQVTMMFWYRQQPGQSLTLIATANQGSEATYESGFVIDKFPISRPNLTFSTLTVSNMSPEDSSIYLCSALPGTGANVLTFGAGSRLTVL.

CDR3 sequence: CASRSASTDTQYF. CDR3 bases: TGTGCCAGCAGAAGCGCAAGCACAGATACGCAGTATTTT. V and J are TRBV25-1 and TRBJ2-3; no definite D call. Germline-derived CDR1 and CDR2 are MGHDK and SYGVNS. The CDR3 runs 13 residues. V was pared by 6 bases and J by 0 bases, with 7 bases between.

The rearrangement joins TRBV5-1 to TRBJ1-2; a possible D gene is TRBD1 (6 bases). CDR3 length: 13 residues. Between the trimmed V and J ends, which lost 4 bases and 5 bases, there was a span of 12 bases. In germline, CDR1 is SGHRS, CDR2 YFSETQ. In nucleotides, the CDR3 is TGCGCCAGCAGCATACAGGGAGCGTATGGCTACACCTTC. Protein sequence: CASSIQGAYGYTF.

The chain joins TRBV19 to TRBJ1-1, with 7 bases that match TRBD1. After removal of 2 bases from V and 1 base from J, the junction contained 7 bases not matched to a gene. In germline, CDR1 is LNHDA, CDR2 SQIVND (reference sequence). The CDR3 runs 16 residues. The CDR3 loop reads CASSINPQGKNTEAFF. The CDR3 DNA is TGTGCCAGTAGTATAAATCCACAGGGGAAGAACACTGAAGCTTTCTTT.

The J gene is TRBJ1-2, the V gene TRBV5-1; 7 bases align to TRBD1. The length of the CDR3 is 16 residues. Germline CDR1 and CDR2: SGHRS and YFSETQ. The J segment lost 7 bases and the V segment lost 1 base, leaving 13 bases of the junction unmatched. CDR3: CASSLTGDPSRLGYTF. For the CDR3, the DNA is TGCGCCAGCAGCTTGACAGGGGACCCCTCTCGGCTTGGCTACACCTTC.

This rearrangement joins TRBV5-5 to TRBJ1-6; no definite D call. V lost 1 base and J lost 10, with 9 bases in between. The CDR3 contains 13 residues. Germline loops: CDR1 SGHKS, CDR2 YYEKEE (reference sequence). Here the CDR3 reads CASSLTRESPLHF. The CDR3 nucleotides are TGTGCCAGCAGCTTGACCCGGGAATCACCCCTCCACTTT.

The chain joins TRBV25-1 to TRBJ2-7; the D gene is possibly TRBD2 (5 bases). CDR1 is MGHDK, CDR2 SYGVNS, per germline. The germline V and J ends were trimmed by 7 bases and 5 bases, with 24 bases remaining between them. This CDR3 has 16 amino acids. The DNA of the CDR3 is TGTGCCAGCACCACGGCCTTGAGAGGGTTCGGAGACGAGCAGTACTTC. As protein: CASTTALRGFGDEQYF.

CDR3 loop: CASSMGLAGAETQYF. CDR3 coding DNA: TGTGCCAGCAGTATGGGACTAGCGGGGGCTGAGACCCAGTACTTC. The gene calls are TRBV28 and TRBJ2-5, with 14 bases matching TRBD2. This CDR3 region has 15 residues. V was clipped by 5 bases and J by 5 bases; unmatched bases: 4. Germline V gene lookup returns CDR1 MDHEN and CDR2 SYDVKM.

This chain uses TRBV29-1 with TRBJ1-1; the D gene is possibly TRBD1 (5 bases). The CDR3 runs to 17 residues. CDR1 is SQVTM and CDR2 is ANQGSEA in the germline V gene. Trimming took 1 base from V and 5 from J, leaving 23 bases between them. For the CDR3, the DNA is TGCAGCGTTGAAGCGGGGGGTTGGCAGGCGGTGGAAACTGAAGCTTTCTTT. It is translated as CSVEAGGWQAVETEAFF.